The TCR beta chain under discussion was sequenced for a study of cytomegalovirus exposure and HLA in healthy donors. As for the study in general: A data release that came early held approximately 85 million unique TCRs from HLA-typed donors.

CDR1 is SGHNT, CDR2 YYREEE, per germline (reference sequence). CDR3 size: 16 residues. V was trimmed by 1 base and J by 1 base, leaving 11 bases between them. 13 Jbeta primers and 60 Vbeta primers were used for the PCR. Only in-frame clones appear in the TCRdb table, and some are missing; sequencing was by immunoSEQ multiplex PCR. The repertoire holds 200,000 or so clones, with about 90% as singletons. Notes on this clone: Its antigen is not known.

Study-wide points: Through in vitro validation, a few CMV-associated chains were shown to be specific for CMV antigens. The study carried out a later analysis of TCR beta sequences. It associated around 17,000 of them with specific HLA alleles at a false discovery rate of 0.05.

V and J are TRBV5-4 and TRBJ2-2; TRBD1 is a possible D gene (5 bases). The sample was PBMCs. The receptor comes from a girl less than two years old in good health and CMV-seronegative. CDR3: CASSLSRQLNTGELFF. CDR3 coding DNA: TGTGCCAGCAGCTTGAGTAGACAGTTGAACACCGGGGAGCTGTTTTTT.